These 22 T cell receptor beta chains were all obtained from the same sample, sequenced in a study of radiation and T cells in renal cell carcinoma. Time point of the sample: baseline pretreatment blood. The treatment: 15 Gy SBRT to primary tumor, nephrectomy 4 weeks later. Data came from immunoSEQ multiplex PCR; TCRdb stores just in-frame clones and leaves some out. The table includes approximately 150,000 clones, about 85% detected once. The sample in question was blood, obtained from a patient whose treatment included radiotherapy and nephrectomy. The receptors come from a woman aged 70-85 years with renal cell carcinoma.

For the CDR3, the DNA is TGTGCCAGCAGTTTACCCTATTACGACCAGCAAGAGACCCAGTACTTC. It translates to CASSLPYYDQQETQYF. The chain uses TRBV28 and TRBJ2-5, with D unresolved. V was trimmed by 2 bases and J by 2 bases, leaving 15 bases between them. Germline CDR1 and CDR2: MDHEN and SYDVKM. CDR3 length equals 16 residues.

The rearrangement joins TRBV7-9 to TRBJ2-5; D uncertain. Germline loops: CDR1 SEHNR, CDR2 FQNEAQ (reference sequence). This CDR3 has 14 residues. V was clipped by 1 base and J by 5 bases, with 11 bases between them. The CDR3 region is CASSLVVSTETQYF. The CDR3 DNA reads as TGTGCCAGCAGCTTAGTGGTTAGCACGGAGACCCAGTACTTC.

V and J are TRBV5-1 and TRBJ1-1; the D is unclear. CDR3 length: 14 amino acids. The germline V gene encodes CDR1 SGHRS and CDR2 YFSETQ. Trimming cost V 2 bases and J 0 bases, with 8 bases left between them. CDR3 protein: CASSFDPVNTEAFF. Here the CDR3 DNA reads TGCGCCAGCAGCTTCGATCCGGTGAACACTGAAGCTTTCTTT.

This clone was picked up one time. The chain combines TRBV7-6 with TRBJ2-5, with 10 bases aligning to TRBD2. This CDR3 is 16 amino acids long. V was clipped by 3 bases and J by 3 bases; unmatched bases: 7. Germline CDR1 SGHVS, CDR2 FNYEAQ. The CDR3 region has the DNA TGTGCCAGCAGCTTGGGGCCGGGACTAGCGAAAGAGACCCAGTACTTC. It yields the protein CASSLGPGLAKETQYF.

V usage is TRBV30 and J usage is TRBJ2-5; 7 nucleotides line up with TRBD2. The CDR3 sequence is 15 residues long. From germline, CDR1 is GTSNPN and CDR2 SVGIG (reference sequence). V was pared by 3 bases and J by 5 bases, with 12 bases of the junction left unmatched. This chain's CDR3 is CAWSPRGRAAETQYF. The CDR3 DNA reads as TGTGCCTGGAGCCCCCGTGGGAGGGCGGCGGAGACCCAGTACTTC.

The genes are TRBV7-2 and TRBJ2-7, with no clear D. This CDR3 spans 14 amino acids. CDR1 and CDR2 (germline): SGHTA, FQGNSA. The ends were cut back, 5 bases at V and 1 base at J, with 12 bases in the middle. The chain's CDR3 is CASSQASGSYEQYF. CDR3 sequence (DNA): TGTGCCAGCAGCCAGGCGAGTGGGTCCTACGAGCAGTACTTC. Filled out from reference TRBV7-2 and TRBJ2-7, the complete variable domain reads GAGVSQSPSNKVTEKGKDVELRCDPISGHTALYWYRQSLGQGLEFLIYFQGNSAPDKSGLPSDRFSAERTGGSVSTLTIQRTQQEDSAVYLCASSQASGSYEQYFGPGTRLTVT.

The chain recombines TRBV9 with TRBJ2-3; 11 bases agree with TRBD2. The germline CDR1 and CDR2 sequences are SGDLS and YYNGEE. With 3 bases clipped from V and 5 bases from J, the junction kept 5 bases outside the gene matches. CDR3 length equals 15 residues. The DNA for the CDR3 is TGTGCCAGCAGCGCTAGCGGGGGGCTGGTAGATACGCAGTATTTT. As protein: CASSASGGLVDTQYF. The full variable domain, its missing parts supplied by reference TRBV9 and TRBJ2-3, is DSGVTQTPKHLITATGQRVTLRCSPRSGDLSVYWYQQSLDQGLQFLIQYYNGEERAKGNILERFSAQQFPDLHSELNLSSLELGDSALYFCASSASGGLVDTQYFGPGTRLTVL.

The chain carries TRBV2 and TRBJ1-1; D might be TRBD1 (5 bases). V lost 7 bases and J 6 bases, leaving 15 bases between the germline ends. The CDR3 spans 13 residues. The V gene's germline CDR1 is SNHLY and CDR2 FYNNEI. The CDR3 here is CASIGNRGAEAFF. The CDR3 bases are TGTGCCAGCATCGGTAACCGGGGCGCTGAAGCTTTCTTT.

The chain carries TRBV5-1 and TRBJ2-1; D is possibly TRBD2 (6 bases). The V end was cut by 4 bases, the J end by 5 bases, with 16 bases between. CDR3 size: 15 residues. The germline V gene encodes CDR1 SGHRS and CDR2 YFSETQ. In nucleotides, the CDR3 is TGCGCCAGCAGCAGGGGACTGGATTACAACAATGAGCAGTTCTTC. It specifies CASSRGLDYNNEQFF.

Here the CDR3 reads CASSLLGLKYNEQFF. The CDR3 coding sequence is TGTGCCAGCAGTTTGCTGGGACTCAAATACAATGAGCAGTTCTTC. This rearrangement joins TRBV28 to TRBJ2-1; the D gene is possibly TRBD2 (6 bases). This CDR3 has 15 amino acids. Germline CDR1 and CDR2: MDHEN and SYDVKM. V lost 3 bases and J lost 4, with 13 bases in between.

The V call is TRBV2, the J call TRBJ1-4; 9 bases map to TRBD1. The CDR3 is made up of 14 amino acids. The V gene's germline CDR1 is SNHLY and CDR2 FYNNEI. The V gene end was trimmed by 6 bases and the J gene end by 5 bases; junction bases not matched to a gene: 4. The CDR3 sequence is CASRTGTGNEKLFF. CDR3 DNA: TGTGCCAGCAGAACCGGGACAGGGAATGAAAAACTGTTTTTT.

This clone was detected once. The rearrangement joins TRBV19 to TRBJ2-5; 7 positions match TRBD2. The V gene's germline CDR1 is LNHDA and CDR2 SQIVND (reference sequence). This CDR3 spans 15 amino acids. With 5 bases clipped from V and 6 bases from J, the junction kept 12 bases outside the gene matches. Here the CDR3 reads CASSSTAGTTKTQYF. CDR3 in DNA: TGTGCCAGTAGTTCCACAGCGGGGACTACGAAGACCCAGTACTTC.

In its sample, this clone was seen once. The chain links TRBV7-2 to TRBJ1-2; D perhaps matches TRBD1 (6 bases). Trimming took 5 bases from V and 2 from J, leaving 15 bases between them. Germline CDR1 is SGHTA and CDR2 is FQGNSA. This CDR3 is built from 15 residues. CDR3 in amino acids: CASSPRPGQNYGYTF. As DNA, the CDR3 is TGTGCCAGCAGCCCACGCCCGGGACAAAACTATGGCTACACCTTC.

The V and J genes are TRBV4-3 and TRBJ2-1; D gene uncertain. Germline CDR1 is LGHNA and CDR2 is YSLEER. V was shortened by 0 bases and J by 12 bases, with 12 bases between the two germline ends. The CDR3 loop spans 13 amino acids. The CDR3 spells CASSQEPGSGQFF. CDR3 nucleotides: TGCGCCAGCAGCCAAGAGCCGGGTTCAGGGCAGTTCTTC.

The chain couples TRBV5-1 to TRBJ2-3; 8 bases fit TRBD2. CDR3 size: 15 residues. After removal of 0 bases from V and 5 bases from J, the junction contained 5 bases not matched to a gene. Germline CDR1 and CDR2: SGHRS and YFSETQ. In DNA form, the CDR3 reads TGCGCCAGCAGCTTGGGGCGGGGGGCTCGAGATACGCAGTATTTT. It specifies CASSLGRGARDTQYF.

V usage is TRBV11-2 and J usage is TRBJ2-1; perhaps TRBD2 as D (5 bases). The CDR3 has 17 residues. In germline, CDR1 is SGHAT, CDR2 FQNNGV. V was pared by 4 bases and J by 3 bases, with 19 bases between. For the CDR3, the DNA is TGTGCCAGCAGCTCCCCTAGCCCTAGCAGTTTCTACAATGAGCAGTTCTTC. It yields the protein CASSSPSPSSFYNEQFF.

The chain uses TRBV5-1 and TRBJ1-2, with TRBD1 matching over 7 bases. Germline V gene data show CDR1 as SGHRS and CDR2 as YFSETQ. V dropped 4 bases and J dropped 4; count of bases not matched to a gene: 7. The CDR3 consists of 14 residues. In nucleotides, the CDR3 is TGCGCCAGCAGCGCTACACAGGGGTCCTATGGCTACACCTTC. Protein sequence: CASSATQGSYGYTF.

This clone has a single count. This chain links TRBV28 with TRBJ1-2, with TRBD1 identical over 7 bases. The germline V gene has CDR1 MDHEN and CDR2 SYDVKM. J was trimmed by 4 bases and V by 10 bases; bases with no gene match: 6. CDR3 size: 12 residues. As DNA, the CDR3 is TGTGCCACTATACAGGGGCGCTATGGCTACACCTTC. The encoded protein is CATIQGRYGYTF.

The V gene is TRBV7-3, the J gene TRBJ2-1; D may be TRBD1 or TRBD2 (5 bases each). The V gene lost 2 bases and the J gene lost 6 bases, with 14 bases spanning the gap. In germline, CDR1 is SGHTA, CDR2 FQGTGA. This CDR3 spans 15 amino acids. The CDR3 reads CASSLQGTSPNEQFF. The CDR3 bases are TGTGCCAGCAGCTTACAAGGGACCAGTCCCAATGAGCAGTTCTTC.

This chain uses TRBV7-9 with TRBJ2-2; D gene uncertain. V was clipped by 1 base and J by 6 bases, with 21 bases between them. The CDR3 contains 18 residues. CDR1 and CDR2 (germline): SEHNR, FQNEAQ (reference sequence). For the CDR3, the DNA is TGTGCCAGCAGCTTAGTGGGCGGCCGTCAGAAAAGCCCCGGGGAGCTGTTTTTT. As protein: CASSLVGGRQKSPGELFF.

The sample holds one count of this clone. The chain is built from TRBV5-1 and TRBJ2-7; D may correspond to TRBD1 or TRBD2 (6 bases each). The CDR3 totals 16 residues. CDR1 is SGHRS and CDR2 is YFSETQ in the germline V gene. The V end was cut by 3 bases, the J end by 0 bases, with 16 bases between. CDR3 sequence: CASSWGHGGVSYEQYF. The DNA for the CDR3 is TGCGCCAGCAGCTGGGGACACGGAGGGGTCTCCTACGAGCAGTACTTC.

The CDR3 nucleotides read TGTGCCAGCAGCGCAAGGGAGAGCGCGGGGGCCCGCCATGAGCAGTTCTTC. Its protein is CASSARESAGARHEQFF. This rearrangement joins TRBV11-2 to TRBJ2-1; weak D call: TRBD2 (7 bases). The germline V and J ends were trimmed by 5 bases and 8 bases, with 25 bases remaining between them. The CDR3 is made up of 17 amino acids. Germline CDR1 SGHAT, CDR2 FQNNGV.